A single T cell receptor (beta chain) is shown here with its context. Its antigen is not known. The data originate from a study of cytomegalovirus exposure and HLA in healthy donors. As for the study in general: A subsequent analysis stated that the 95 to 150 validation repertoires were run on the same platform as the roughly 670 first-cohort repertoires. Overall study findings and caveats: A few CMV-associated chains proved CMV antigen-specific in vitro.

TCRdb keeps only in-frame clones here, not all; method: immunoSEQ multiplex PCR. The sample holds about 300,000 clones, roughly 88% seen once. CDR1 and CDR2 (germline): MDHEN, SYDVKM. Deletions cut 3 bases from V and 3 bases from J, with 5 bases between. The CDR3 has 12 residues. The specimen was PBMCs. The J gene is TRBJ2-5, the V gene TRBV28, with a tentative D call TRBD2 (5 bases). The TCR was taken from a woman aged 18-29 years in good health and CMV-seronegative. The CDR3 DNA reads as TGTGCCAGCAGTTTCGGGGAAGAGACCCAGTACTTC. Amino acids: CASSFGEETQYF.